This TCR beta chain was identified in a study of CD8 T cells in ankylosing spondylitis. Germline V gene data show CDR1 as DFQATT and CDR2 as SNEGSKA (reference sequence). The CDR3 covers 11 residues. V was shortened by 6 bases and J by 14 bases, with 17 bases between the two germline ends. Quantitative 5'-RACE was performed with molecular barcodes, and it yielded the TCR beta libraries. TCRdb re-derived calls from the 5' RACE reads in MiXCR, one entry per CDR3 protein. The profile covers over 110,000 distinct CDR3 sequences, with roughly 8% appearing a single time and 7.3% taken by the ten largest. This clonotype was detected only a few times. Its antigen is undetermined. Broader study findings: In ankylosing spondylitis blood, a motif of eight highly homologous TCR beta variants appeared characteristic. Disease-linked clones bore a CD8+ phenotype and were relatively rare in peripheral blood. Reported data indicate significant enrichment of disease-linked clones within matched ankylosing spondylitis synovial fluid.

The clonotype comes from a male donor with ankylosing spondylitis. The V and J genes are TRBV20-1 and TRBJ2-1; no firm D call. Material for sequencing was synovial fluid, either unsorted or a sorted T cell fraction (not recorded which). CDR3: CSAHLTVDEFF. The CDR3 nucleotides are TGCAGTGCCCACTTGACCGTGGACGAGTTCTTC.